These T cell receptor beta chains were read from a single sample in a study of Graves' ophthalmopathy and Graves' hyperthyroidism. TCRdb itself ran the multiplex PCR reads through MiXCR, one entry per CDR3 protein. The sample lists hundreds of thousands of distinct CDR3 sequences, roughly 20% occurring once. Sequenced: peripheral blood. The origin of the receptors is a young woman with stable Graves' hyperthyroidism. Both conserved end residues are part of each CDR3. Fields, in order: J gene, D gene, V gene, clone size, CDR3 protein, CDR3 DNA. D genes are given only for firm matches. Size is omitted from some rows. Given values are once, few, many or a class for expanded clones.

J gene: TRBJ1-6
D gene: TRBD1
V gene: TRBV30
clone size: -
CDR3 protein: CAWSGYPDRNYNSPLHF
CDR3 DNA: TGTGCCTGGAGTGGCTATCCGGACAGGAACTATAATTCACCCCTCCACTTT

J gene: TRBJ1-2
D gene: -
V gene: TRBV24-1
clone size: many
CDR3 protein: CATSDFSLSGGYTF
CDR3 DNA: TGTGCCACCAGTGATTTCTCGTTAAGCGGCGGCTACACCTTC

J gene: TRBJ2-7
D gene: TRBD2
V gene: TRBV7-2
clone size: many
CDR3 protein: CASSFRPSGLPYQQYF
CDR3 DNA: TGTGCCAGCAGCTTCCGACCTAGCGGTCTACCTTATCAGCAGTACTTC

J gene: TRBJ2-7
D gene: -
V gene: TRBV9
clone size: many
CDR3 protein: CASSMGGSYEQYF
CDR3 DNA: TGTGCCAGCAGCATGGGGGGCTCCTACGAGCAGTACTTC

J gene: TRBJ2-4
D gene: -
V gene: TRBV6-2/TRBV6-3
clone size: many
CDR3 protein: CASRTLTGNIQYF
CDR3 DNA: TGTGCCAGCAGAACCCTGACGGGGAACATTCAGTACTTC

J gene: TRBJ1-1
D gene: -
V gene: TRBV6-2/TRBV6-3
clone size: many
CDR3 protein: CASSKTENTEAFF
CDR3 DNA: TGTGCCAGCAGTAAGACAGAAAACACTGAAGCTTTCTTT

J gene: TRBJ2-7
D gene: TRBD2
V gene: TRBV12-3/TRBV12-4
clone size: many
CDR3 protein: CASSLARGRAYEQYF
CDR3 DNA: TGTGCCAGCAGTTTAGCGCGCGGGAGGGCCTACGAGCAGTACTTC

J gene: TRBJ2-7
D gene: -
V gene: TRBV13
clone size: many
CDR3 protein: CASSSGTKKQYF
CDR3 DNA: TGTGCCAGCAGCTCCGGGACCAAGAAACAGTACTTC

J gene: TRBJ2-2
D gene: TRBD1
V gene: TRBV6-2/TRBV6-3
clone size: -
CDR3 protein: CASRNQGDTGELFF
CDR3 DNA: TGTGCCAGCAGAAACCAGGGGGACACCGGGGAGCTGTTTTTT

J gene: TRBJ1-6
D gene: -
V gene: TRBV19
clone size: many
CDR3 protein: CASTVGVPRNSPLHF
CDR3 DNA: TGTGCCAGTACCGTGGGGGTACCGCGGAATTCACCCCTCCACTTT

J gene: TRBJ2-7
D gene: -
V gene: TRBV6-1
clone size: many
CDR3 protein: CASSDVGAYEQYF
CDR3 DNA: TGTGCCAGCAGTGACGTGGGAGCCTACGAGCAGTACTTC

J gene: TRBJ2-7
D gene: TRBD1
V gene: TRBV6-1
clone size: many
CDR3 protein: CATGFEGAVNEQYF
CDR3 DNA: TGTGCCACCGGGTTTGAGGGGGCGGTAAATGAGCAGTACTTC

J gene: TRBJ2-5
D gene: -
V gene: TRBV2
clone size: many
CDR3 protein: CAGNRDGETQYF
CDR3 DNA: TGTGCCGGAAACAGGGATGGGGAGACCCAGTACTTC

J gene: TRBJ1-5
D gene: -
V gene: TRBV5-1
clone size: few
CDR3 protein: CASSLGSTNGAQPQHF
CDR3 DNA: TGCGCCAGCAGCTTGGGGTCCACTAACGGGGCTCAGCCCCAGCATTTT

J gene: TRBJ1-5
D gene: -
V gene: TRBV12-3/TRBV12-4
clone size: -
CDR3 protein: CASSRGWNQPQHF
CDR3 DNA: TGTGCCAGCAGCCGGGGGTGGAATCAGCCCCAGCATTTT

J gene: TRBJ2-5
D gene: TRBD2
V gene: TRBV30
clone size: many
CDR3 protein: CAWSSGRAERETQYF
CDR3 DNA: TGTGCCTGGAGTAGCGGGAGGGCCGAGCGAGAGACCCAGTACTTC

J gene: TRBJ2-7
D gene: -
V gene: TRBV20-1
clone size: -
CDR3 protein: CSAARLGLGDHEQYF
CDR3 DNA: TGCAGTGCTGCCCGATTAGGGTTGGGGGATCACGAGCAGTACTTC

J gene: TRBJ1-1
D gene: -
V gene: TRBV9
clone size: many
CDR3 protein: CASSPGGTPPEAFF
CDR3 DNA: TGTGCCAGCAGCCCAGGAGGGACTCCCCCCGAAGCTTTCTTT

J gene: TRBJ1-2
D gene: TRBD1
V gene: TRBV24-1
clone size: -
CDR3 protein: CATSDPTGGLGYTF
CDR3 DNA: TGTGCCACCAGTGACCCTACAGGGGGTCTTGGCTACACCTTC

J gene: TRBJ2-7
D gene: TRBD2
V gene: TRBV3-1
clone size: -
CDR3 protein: CASSQGTSVSYEQYF
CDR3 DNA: TGTGCCAGCAGCCAGGGGACTAGCGTTTCCTACGAGCAGTACTTC

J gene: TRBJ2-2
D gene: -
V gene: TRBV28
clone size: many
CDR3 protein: CASRSAGTGELFF
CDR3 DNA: TGTGCCAGCAGGAGTGCTGGCACCGGGGAGCTGTTTTTT

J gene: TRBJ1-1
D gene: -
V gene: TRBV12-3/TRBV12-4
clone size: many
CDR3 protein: CASSTRGNTEAFF
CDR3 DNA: TGTGCCAGCAGCACCCGTGGAAACACTGAAGCTTTCTTT

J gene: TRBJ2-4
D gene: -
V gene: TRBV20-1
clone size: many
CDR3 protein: CSAPTGSYIQYF
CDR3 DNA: TGCAGTGCTCCCACCGGGTCGTACATTCAGTACTTC